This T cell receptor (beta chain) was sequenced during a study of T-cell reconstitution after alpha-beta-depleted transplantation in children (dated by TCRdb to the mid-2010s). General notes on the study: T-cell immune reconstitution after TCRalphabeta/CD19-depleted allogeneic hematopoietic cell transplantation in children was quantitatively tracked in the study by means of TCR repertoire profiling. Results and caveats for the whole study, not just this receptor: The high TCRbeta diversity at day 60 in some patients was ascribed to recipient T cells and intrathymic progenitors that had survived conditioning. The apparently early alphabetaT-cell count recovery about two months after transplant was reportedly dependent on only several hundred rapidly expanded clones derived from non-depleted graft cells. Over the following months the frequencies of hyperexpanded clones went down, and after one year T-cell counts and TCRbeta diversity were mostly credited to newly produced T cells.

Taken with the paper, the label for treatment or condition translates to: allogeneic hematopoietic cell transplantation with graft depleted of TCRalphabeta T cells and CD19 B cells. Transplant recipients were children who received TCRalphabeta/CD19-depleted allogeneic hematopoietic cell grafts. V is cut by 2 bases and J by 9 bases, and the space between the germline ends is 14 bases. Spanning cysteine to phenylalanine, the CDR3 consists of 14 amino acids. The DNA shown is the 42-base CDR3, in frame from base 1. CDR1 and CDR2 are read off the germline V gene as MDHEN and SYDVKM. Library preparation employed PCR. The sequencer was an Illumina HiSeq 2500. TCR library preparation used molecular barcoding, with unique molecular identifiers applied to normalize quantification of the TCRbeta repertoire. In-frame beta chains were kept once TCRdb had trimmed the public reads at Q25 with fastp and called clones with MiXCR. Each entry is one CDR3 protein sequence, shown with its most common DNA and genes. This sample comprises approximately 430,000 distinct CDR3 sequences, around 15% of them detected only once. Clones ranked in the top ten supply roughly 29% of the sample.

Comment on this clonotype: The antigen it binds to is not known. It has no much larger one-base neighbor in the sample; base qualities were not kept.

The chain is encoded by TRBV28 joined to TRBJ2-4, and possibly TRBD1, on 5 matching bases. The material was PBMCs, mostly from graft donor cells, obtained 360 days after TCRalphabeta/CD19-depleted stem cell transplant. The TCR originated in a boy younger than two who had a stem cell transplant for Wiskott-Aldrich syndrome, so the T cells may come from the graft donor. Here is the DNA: TGTGCCAGCAGTTTACCGACAGTCCGCGGCATTCAGTACTTC. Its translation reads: CASSLPTVRGIQYF.